This is a list of T cell receptor beta chains from one sample in a study of sequential checkpoint blockade in melanoma. Method: immunoSEQ multiplex PCR; TCRdb's copy keeps in-frame clones and lacks some. The sample lists approximately 21,000 clones, 82% seen once, with around 50% in the top ten. The specimen was CD8+ T cells sorted from blood (inferred from file names), collected from a patient given nivolumab and ipilimumab in sequence. The receptors here all came from a human donor with melanoma. CDR3s include the opening cysteine and the closing phenylalanine or tryptophan. Fields, in order: V gene, clone size, J gene, D gene, CDR3 DNA, CDR3 protein. The D gene is left open where the match is weak. Size tells how often a clone was seen (once, few, many) or the class of an expanded clone, and some rows leave it out.

TRBV7-4	NA	TRBJ1-1	NA	TGTGCCAGCAGCTACTCGACTATAACAGGGATGGGCACTGAAGCTTTCTTT	CASSYSTITGMGTEAFF
TRBV6-5	NA	TRBJ1-1	NA	TGTGCCAGCAGTTACGACAGGCTAGACACTGAAGCTTTCTTT	CASSYDRLDTEAFF
TRBV7-6	NA	TRBJ2-7	NA	TGTGCCAGCAGCTTCAAACAGGGATCCTACGAGCAGTACTTC	CASSFKQGSYEQYF
TRBV7-8	NA	TRBJ2-3	TRBD2	TGTGCCAGCAGCCCGAGGGGTAGCGGGGGCACAGATACGCAGTATTTT	CASSPRGSGGTDTQYF
TRBV15	NA	TRBJ2-1	NA	TGTGCCACGGGGCGATCCTACAATGAGCAGTTCTTC	CATGRSYNEQFF
TRBV5-6	few	TRBJ2-7	TRBD1	TGTGCCAGCAGCGAAACCCAGGGGGCGAGATCCTACGAGCAGTACTTC	CASSETQGARSYEQYF
TRBV28	NA	TRBJ2-7	TRBD1	TGTGCCAGCCTTCGAAGGGGGCTCAACTACGAGCAGTACTTC	CASLRRGLNYEQYF
TRBV2	NA	TRBJ1-2	NA	TGTGCCAGCAGTGAAGCGCTTGGGGGGGCGGCGGCCTATGGCTACACCTTC	CASSEALGGAAAYGYTF
TRBV19	NA	TRBJ2-1	TRBD2	TGTGCCAGTAGTGTAGCGGGGGGCCATTTCTTC	CASSVAGGHFF
TRBV5-5	NA	TRBJ2-7	TRBD1	TGTGCCAGCAGCTTGAGGGCACCGGGAACAGGGGGTGGGTACGAGCAGTACTTC	CASSLRAPGTGGGYEQYF
TRBV6-5	NA	TRBJ2-7	TRBD1	TGTGCCAGCAGCCGGGACAGGGGAATCTACGAGCAGTACTTC	CASSRDRGIYEQYF
TRBV4-3	NA	TRBJ1-4	NA	TGCGCCAGCAGCCAAGATGGCACCAGGGGAAGTAAGAATGAAAAACTGTTTTTT	CASSQDGTRGSKNEKLFF
TRBV4-3	NA	TRBJ1-2	NA	TGCGCCAGCAGCCAAGATTCCGGGGCCAGGGGACCGTATGGCTACACCTTC	CASSQDSGARGPYGYTF
TRBV27	few	TRBJ1-3	TRBD1	TGTGCCAGCGGTTCAGGGGGCGATGGAAACACCATATATTTT	CASGSGGDGNTIYF
TRBV10-2	NA	TRBJ2-2	NA	TGCGCCAGCAGTGAGGTCTGGAACACCGGGGAGCTGTTTTTT	CASSEVWNTGELFF
TRBV18	few	TRBJ1-2	NA	TGTGCCAGCTCACCTAACGGTTTTCTTAACTATGGCTACACCTTC	CASSPNGFLNYGYTF
TRBV4-2	once	TRBJ1-5	TRBD1	TGTGCCAGCAGCCAAGATCACGGACAGGGTCAGCATTTT	CASSQDHGQGQHF
TRBV28	NA	TRBJ2-2	NA	TGTGCCAGCAGCGTATCCGGGCGGGACACCGGGGAGCTGTTTTTT	CASSVSGRDTGELFF
TRBV7-2	NA	TRBJ2-1	TRBD2	TGTGCCAGCAGCCCAAGGACTAGCTCGGTGTTCTTC	CASSPRTSSVFF
TRBV28	NA	TRBJ2-1	TRBD1	TGTGCCAGCAGTTCAGCCCAGGACAGGGAATACAATGAGCAGTTCTTC	CASSSAQDREYNEQFF
TRBV4-3	once	TRBJ1-1	NA	TGCGCCAGCAGTTTTCGCGGTGAAGCTTTCTTT	CASSFRGEAFF
TRBV27	once	TRBJ1-5	NA	TGTGCCAGCAGTCACTATAGCAATCAGCCCCAGCATTTT	CASSHYSNQPQHF
TRBV7-2	NA	TRBJ2-1	TRBD2	TGTGCCAGCAGTTTACTAGCGGGGAAAGTCAATGAGCAGTTCTTC	CASSLLAGKVNEQFF
TRBV28	NA	TRBJ2-7	TRBD1	TGTGCCAGCAGTCTAAGGACAGGGGACTACGAGCAGTACTTC	CASSLRTGDYEQYF
TRBV28	NA	TRBJ2-7	TRBD2	TGTGCCAGCAGTCTGCGTGGACTAGCATTCTCCTACGAGCAGTACTTC	CASSLRGLAFSYEQYF
TRBV27	NA	TRBJ1-2	NA	TGTGCCAGCAGTTTTTCCGCGGGGAACTATGGCTACACCTTC	CASSFSAGNYGYTF
TRBV19	NA	TRBJ2-1	NA	TGTGCCAGTGGGGGGTGGAGACAGCACAATGAGCAGTTCTTC	CASGGWRQHNEQFF
TRBV19	NA	TRBJ2-1	TRBD2	TGTGCCAGTAGTATGGGGGGGACTAGAAGCAATGAGCAGTTCTTC	CASSMGGTRSNEQFF
TRBV9	NA	TRBJ1-2	NA	TGTGCCAGCAGCGTAGGGACAGACGATGGCTACACCTTC	CASSVGTDDGYTF
TRBV28	NA	TRBJ2-2	NA	TGTGCCAGCAGGAGAAACCTACCTAGCGGGGAGCTGTTTTTT	CASRRNLPSGELFF
TRBV4-1	few	TRBJ1-4	TRBD1	TGCGCCAGCAGCCATCTGGGGGACAGGGCCGAAAAACTGTTTTTT	CASSHLGDRAEKLFF
TRBV2	NA	TRBJ1-1	NA	TGTGCCAGCAGGTCTCGGGACTTCTTGAACACTGAAGCTTTCTTT	CASRSRDFLNTEAFF
TRBV30	NA	TRBJ1-6	TRBD1	TGTGCCTGGAGTGTAGGACAGGGAAATAATTCACCCCTCCACTTT	CAWSVGQGNNSPLHF
TRBV6-5	NA	TRBJ2-3	NA	TGTGCCAGCAGTTACTCGACTATCACAGATACGCAGTATTTT	CASSYSTITDTQYF
TRBV7-6	once	TRBJ1-6	NA	TGTGCCAGCAGCTCCCTACGGCAGGGGACGAATAATTCACCCCTCCACTTT	CASSSLRQGTNNSPLHF
TRBV4-3	NA	TRBJ2-5	NA	TGCGCCAGCAGCCAAACCATGGGGGGAGAACGGGAGACCCAGTACTTC	CASSQTMGGERETQYF
TRBV2	NA	TRBJ2-1	NA	TGTGCCAGCAGTCTCCCGGGCGGGGCCTCTGGGAATGAGCAGTTCTTC	CASSLPGGASGNEQFF
TRBV7-9	NA	TRBJ2-2	TRBD1	TGTGCCAGCAGGGGGGACAGTACGAACACCGGGGAGCTGTTTTTT	CASRGDSTNTGELFF
TRBV18	NA	TRBJ1-2	NA	TGTGCCAGCTCACCCGGCCCTCACCGGGACACACATTCCTACTATTATGGCTACACCTTC	CASSPGPHRDTHSYYYGYTF